A single sample gave rise to the 4 T cell receptor beta chains below, sequenced in a study of graft-versus-host responses after intestinal transplantation. Assay used: immunoSEQ multiplex PCR; TCRdb lists only in-frame clones, some missing. The top ten clones hold 0.3% to 0.4% of a sample with approximately 80,000 clones, 85% to 90% of them seen once. These TCRs' antigens remain unknown. This material consisted of unstimulated CD4+ T cells sorted from spleen or lymph node cells, taken before intestinal transplant. The source of these receptors is a human donor who received an intestinal transplant.

This chain connects TRBV30 to TRBJ1-1; 10 bases are a match to TRBD1. The CDR3 is 15 amino acids. The germline gives CDR1 GTSNPN, CDR2 SVGIG (reference sequence). Trimming cost V 7 bases and J 4 bases; bases outside gene matches: 12. CDR3 protein: CASVPGQGRGTEAFF. The DNA of the CDR3 is TGTGCCTCGGTCCCGGGACAGGGGAGGGGCACTGAAGCTTTCTTT.

The chain combines TRBV9 with TRBJ2-3; D may be TRBD1 (6 bases). Per the germline V gene, CDR1 is SGDLS and CDR2 is YYNGEE. The germline V and J ends were trimmed by 1 base and 6 bases, with 15 bases remaining between them. There are 15 residues in the CDR3. CDR3 loop: CASSVSHGGGDTQYF. The CDR3 nucleotides read TGTGCCAGCAGCGTAAGCCATGGGGGCGGTGATACGCAGTATTTT.

V gene TRBV19 combines with J gene TRBJ1-3; D is ambiguous. V dropped 2 bases and J dropped 0 bases, with 11 bases sitting between them. The CDR3 spans 16 residues. CDR1 is LNHDA and CDR2 is SQIVND in the germline V gene (reference sequence). For the CDR3, the DNA is TGTGCCAGTAGTATATCATCCGAGGGCTCTGGAAACACCATATATTTT. Residues: CASSISSEGSGNTIYF.

V and J are TRBV6-1 and TRBJ1-1; D perhaps matches TRBD1 (6 bases). The V end was cut by 2 bases, the J end by 5 bases, with 15 bases between. The germline gives CDR1 MNHNS, CDR2 SASEGT. The CDR3 length is 15 residues. The CDR3 reads CASSETGGRWTEAFF. As DNA, the CDR3 is TGTGCCAGCAGTGAAACGGGGGGGCGATGGACTGAAGCTTTCTTT.